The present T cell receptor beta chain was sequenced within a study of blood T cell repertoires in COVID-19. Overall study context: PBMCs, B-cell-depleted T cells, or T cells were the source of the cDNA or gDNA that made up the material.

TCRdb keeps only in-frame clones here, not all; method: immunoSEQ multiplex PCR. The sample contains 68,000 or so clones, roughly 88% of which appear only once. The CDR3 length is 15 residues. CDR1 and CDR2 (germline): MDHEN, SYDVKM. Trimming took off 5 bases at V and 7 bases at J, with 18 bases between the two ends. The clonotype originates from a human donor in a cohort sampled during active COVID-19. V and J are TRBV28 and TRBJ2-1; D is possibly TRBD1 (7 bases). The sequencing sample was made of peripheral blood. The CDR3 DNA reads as TGTGCCAGCAGTCGAGGAGGGGGCTCTAGGAATGAGCAGTTCTTC. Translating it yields CASSRGGGSRNEQFF.